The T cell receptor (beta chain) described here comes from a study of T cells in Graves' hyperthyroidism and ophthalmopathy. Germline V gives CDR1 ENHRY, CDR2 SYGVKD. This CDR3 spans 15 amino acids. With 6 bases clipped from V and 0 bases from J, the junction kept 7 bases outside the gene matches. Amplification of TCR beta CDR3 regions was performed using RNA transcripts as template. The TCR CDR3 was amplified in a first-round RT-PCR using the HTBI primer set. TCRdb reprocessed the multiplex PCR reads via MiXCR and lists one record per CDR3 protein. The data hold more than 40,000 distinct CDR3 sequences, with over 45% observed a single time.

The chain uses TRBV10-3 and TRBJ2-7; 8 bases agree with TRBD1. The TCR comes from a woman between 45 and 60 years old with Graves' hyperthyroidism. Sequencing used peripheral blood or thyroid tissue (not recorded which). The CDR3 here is CAIRVGQASSYEQYF. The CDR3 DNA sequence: TGTGCCATCAGGGTGGGACAGGCGAGCTCCTACGAGCAGTACTTC.